What follows are 27 T cell receptor beta chains derived from one specimen sequenced in a study of blood T cell repertoires in COVID-19. Assay used: immunoSEQ multiplex PCR; TCRdb lists only in-frame clones, some missing. The data hold 53,000 or so clones, with more than 85% observed a single time. The sequenced sample was peripheral blood. All receptors come from a human donor in a cohort sampled during active COVID-19.

This chain uses TRBV4-2 with TRBJ1-2; a weak D match, TRBD1 (6 bases). V lost 1 base, J lost 4 bases, and 10 bases lay in between. CDR3 size: 14 residues. In germline, CDR1 is LGHNA, CDR2 YNFKEQ. The DNA for the CDR3 is TGTGCCAGCAGCCAAGCCCAAGGGGGCTATGGCTACACCTTC. It specifies CASSQAQGGYGYTF.

This clone was counted between two and nine times. The V and J genes are TRBV5-1 and TRBJ1-1; D possibly corresponds to TRBD1 (6 bases). This CDR3 has 14 residues. Trimming took off 0 bases at V and 1 base at J, with 7 bases between the two ends. From germline, CDR1 is SGHRS and CDR2 YFSETQ. The CDR3 here is CASSLVGQNTEAFF. The CDR3 nucleotides are TGCGCCAGCAGCTTGGTGGGACAGAACACTGAAGCTTTCTTT.

The chain employs TRBV4-2 and TRBJ2-2, with D perhaps matching TRBD2 (6 bases). Trimming took off 2 bases at V and 5 bases at J, with 15 bases between the two ends. The V gene's germline CDR1 is LGHNA and CDR2 YNFKEQ. The CDR3 contains 16 residues. DNA for the CDR3: TGTGCCAGCAGCCAATTTTGGCGGGATCTTACCGGGGAGCTGTTTTTT. This gives the protein CASSQFWRDLTGELFF.

The chain joins TRBV3-1 (or the pseudogene TRBV3-2) to TRBJ2-7, with a tentative D call TRBD1 (5 bases). The CDR3 spans 15 residues. Germline CDR1 LGHDT, CDR2 YNNKEL (reference sequence). The V gene lost 2 bases and the J gene lost 6 bases, with 17 bases spanning the gap. CDR3 residues: CASSQQGRISREQYF. Written as DNA, the CDR3 is TGTGCCAGCAGCCAACAGGGTAGGATAAGTCGCGAGCAGTACTTC.

The chain links TRBV6-5 to TRBJ1-1, with D possibly TRBD1 on 5 matching bases. The germline V gene has CDR1 MNHEY and CDR2 SVGAGI. The CDR3 spans 14 residues. Trimming removed 7 bases from V and 4 bases from J, with 16 bases in between. CDR3 DNA sequence: TGTGCCAGCAAACGGACAAGAACTACCACTGAAGCTTTCTTT. Amino acid sequence: CASKRTRTTTEAFF.

The genes are TRBV30 and TRBJ2-3; TRBD2 is a possible D gene (5 bases). This CDR3 has 13 amino acids. The ends were cut back, 0 bases at V and 3 bases at J, with 7 bases in the middle. From germline, CDR1 is GTSNPN and CDR2 SVGIG (reference sequence). For the CDR3, the DNA is TGTGCCTGGAGTGTACGGGGAACAGATACGCAGTATTTT. Residues: CAWSVRGTDTQYF.

The chain combines TRBV7-8 with TRBJ2-7; D is possibly TRBD2 (6 bases). Germline V gene lookup returns CDR1 SGHVS and CDR2 FQNEAQ. The CDR3 spans 15 residues. The V and J ends lost 3 bases and 3 bases respectively, with 15 bases between them. CDR3 amino acids: CASSLLTRGVYEQYF. CDR3 coding DNA: TGTGCCAGCAGCTTGCTGACTCGCGGGGTCTACGAGCAGTACTTC.

The chain combines TRBV3-1 (or the pseudogene TRBV3-2) with TRBJ2-1; D is possibly TRBD2 (5 bases). The CDR3 is made up of 15 amino acids. V shed 3 bases and J shed 0 bases, with 9 bases lying between them. The V gene's germline CDR1 is LGHDT and CDR2 YNNKEL (reference sequence). DNA of the CDR3: TGTGCCAGCAGCCAGGATGGGAGCTCCTACAATGAGCAGTTCTTC. Its protein is CASSQDGSSYNEQFF.

The chain joins TRBV4-3 to TRBJ1-3, with a weak D call TRBD1 (6 bases). The CDR3 covers 17 residues. Germline V gives CDR1 LGHNA, CDR2 YSLEER. V lost 1 base, J lost 0 bases, and 13 bases lay in between. The CDR3 sequence is CASSQGWQDSSGNTIYF. In DNA, the CDR3 is TGCGCCAGCAGCCAAGGGTGGCAGGACAGCTCTGGAAACACCATATATTTT.

V gene TRBV5-6 combines with J gene TRBJ1-1; possible D gene TRBD1, 5 bases. The CDR3 is 15 amino acids. Germline V lookup: CDR1 SGHDT, CDR2 YYEEEE. V lost 4 bases to trimming and J lost 6 bases, with 19 bases between them. Written as DNA, the CDR3 is TGTGCCAGCAGCCTCCCCAACGGGGGGTATTCTGAAGCTTTCTTT. Translating gives CASSLPNGGYSEAFF. The whole variable domain, remainder taken from reference TRBV5-6 and TRBJ1-1, is DAGVTQSPTHLIKTRGQQVTLRCSPKSGHDTVSWYQQALGQGPQFIFQYYEEEERQRGNFPDRFSGHQFPNYSSELNVNALLLGDSALYLCASSLPNGGYSEAFFGQGTRLTVV.

This chain uses TRBV27 with TRBJ2-5, with 7 bases fitting TRBD2. The CDR3 loop spans 14 amino acids. Trimming cost V 1 base and J 5 bases; bases outside gene matches: 4. CDR1 is MNHEY, CDR2 SMNVEV, per germline (reference sequence). CDR3 amino acids: CASSLWAGAETQYF. The CDR3, as DNA: TGTGCCAGCAGTTTATGGGCGGGAGCCGAGACCCAGTACTTC.

J is TRBJ2-5 and V is TRBV25-1; 12 bases map to TRBD1. The CDR3 is made up of 16 amino acids. Germline-derived CDR1 and CDR2 are MGHDK and SYGVNS. With V trimmed by 5 bases and J by 2 bases, 6 bases remained unmatched. The CDR3 DNA follows: TGTGCCAGCAGTAAGCGGGACAGGGGGCGGCAAGAGACCCAGTACTTC. Amino acids: CASSKRDRGRQETQYF.

The CDR3 DNA sequence: TGTGCCAGCAGCGGGCCCCAAGAGACCCAGTACTTC. The encoded protein is CASSGPQETQYF. The chain recombines TRBV9 with TRBJ2-5; no firm D call. Trimming took 3 bases from V and 1 from J, leaving 4 bases between them. The CDR3 length is 12 residues. The germline V gene has CDR1 SGDLS and CDR2 YYNGEE.

The gene calls are TRBV6-6 and TRBJ2-1; TRBD2 matches at 7 bases. After removal of 6 bases from V and 4 bases from J, the junction contained 6 bases not matched to a gene. There are 14 residues in the CDR3. The germline V gene has CDR1 MNHNY and CDR2 SVGAGI (reference sequence). The DNA of the CDR3 is TGTGCCAGCAGCCATAGCGGGCTTTACAATGAGCAGTTCTTC. Protein product: CASSHSGLYNEQFF.

The rearrangement joins TRBV5-1 to TRBJ2-5; 9 bases agree with TRBD1. The CDR3 consists of 16 residues. Per the germline V gene, CDR1 is SGHRS and CDR2 is YFSETQ. With V trimmed by 3 bases and J by 4 bases, 10 bases remained unmatched. Written as DNA, the CDR3 is TGCGCCAGCAGCTCATTTCTACAGGGGGCTATAGAGACCCAGTACTTC. It yields the protein CASSSFLQGAIETQYF.

The chain is built from TRBV5-8 and TRBJ2-1, with TRBD2 matching over 8 bases. This CDR3 has 19 amino acids. Germline CDR1 SGHTS, CDR2 YDEGEE. J lost 0 bases, V lost 1 base, and 12 bases had no gene match. DNA of the CDR3: TGTGCCAGCAGCTTGTGGGATGCGGGGGGCGCCAGCTCCTACAATGAGCAGTTCTTC. It specifies CASSLWDAGGASSYNEQFF. The full variable domain, rest sourced from reference TRBV5-8 and TRBJ2-1, is EAGVTQSPTHLIKTRGQQATLRCSPISGHTSVYWYQQALGLGLQFLLWYDEGEERNRGNFPPRFSGRQFPNYSSELNVNALELEDSALYLCASSLWDAGGASSYNEQFFGPGTRLTVL.

The genes are TRBV10-3 and TRBJ2-2; the D gene is possibly TRBD1 (6 bases). The germline gives CDR1 ENHRY, CDR2 SYGVKD. This CDR3 contains 16 residues. V lost 2 bases to trimming and J lost 7 bases, with 17 bases between them. The CDR3 DNA sequence: TGTGCCATCAGTGAGAACGGCAGGGGCGATGACGGGGAGCTGTTTTTT. This codes for CAISENGRGDDGELFF.

The V call is TRBV30, the J call TRBJ1-2; D remains ambiguous. The CDR3 is made up of 11 amino acids. The germline V and J ends were trimmed by 0 bases and 10 bases, with 9 bases remaining between them. Germline CDR1 is GTSNPN and CDR2 is SVGIG (reference sequence). The CDR3 loop is CAWSVRTIYTF. The CDR3 bases are TGTGCCTGGAGTGTACGAACTATCTACACCTTC.

A single count supports this clone. This sequence joins TRBV9 and TRBJ2-1; no reliable D call. V gave up 3 bases and J gave up 9 bases, with 16 bases separating them. CDR3 length: 14 residues. The germline gives CDR1 SGDLS, CDR2 YYNGEE. CDR3 nucleotide sequence: TGTGCCAGCAGCGCCACGACTTCACCCGGTGAGCAGTTCTTC. The encoded protein is CASSATTSPGEQFF.

The chain has TRBV15 and TRBJ1-6; unclear D gene. The CDR3 spans 14 residues. Trimming took 5 bases from V and 8 from J, leaving 13 bases between them. Germline-derived CDR1 and CDR2 are LNHNV and YYDKDF (reference sequence). The CDR3 DNA sequence: TGTGCCACCAGCGAAAATATACGGTATTCACCCCTCCACTTT. Protein: CATSENIRYSPLHF.

The J gene is TRBJ1-2, the V gene TRBV10-3; D unresolved. Germline CDR1 is ENHRY and CDR2 is SYGVKD. The CDR3 consists of 13 residues. Deletions cut 3 bases from V and 7 bases from J, with 12 bases between. The CDR3 is CAISDSGEFGYTF. CDR3 nucleotides: TGTGCCATCAGTGACAGCGGGGAATTTGGCTACACCTTC.

V and J are TRBV7-2 and TRBJ1-2; D is possibly TRBD1 (6 bases). The CDR3 covers 16 residues. Trimming took 6 bases from V and 0 from J, leaving 17 bases between them. Germline V gene lookup returns CDR1 SGHTA and CDR2 FQGNSA. CDR3 protein: CASRPTDRLANYGYTF. For the CDR3, the DNA is TGTGCCAGCAGGCCAACTGACAGGCTTGCTAACTATGGCTACACCTTC.

V usage is TRBV6-6 and J usage is TRBJ2-5; TRBD2 is a possible D gene (5 bases). The V end was cut by 6 bases, the J end by 5 bases, with 13 bases between. The CDR3 length is 13 residues. Germline values: CDR1 MNHNY, CDR2 SVGAGI (reference sequence). CDR3 sequence reads: CASRRERWETQYF. In nucleotides, the CDR3 is TGTGCCAGCAGGAGGGAGCGATGGGAGACCCAGTACTTC.

The J gene is TRBJ1-6, the V gene TRBV9; D gene uncertain. Germline assignment: CDR1 SGDLS and CDR2 YYNGEE. This CDR3 region has 13 residues. Between the trimmed V and J ends, which lost 4 bases and 7 bases, there was a span of 9 bases. The CDR3 loop is CASSSGPNSPLHF. The CDR3 DNA reads as TGTGCCAGCAGCTCGGGTCCCAATTCACCCCTCCACTTT.

The chain carries TRBV11-2 and TRBJ1-1; D gene ambiguous. The V end was cut by 5 bases, the J end by 7 bases, with 8 bases between. This CDR3 is built from 11 residues. Germline V gene data show CDR1 as SGHAT and CDR2 as FQNNGV. CDR3 nucleotides: TGTGCCAGCAGCCACGGGAGTGAAGCTTTCTTT. Translating it yields CASSHGSEAFF.

The chain carries TRBV2 and TRBJ2-5, with D possibly being TRBD1 (5 bases). Trimming stripped 5 bases from V and 2 bases from J, with 12 bases between. The CDR3 extends over 14 amino acids. Germline assignment: CDR1 SNHLY and CDR2 FYNNEI. The CDR3 DNA reads as TGTGCCAGCAGTTCGTTTGACAGTCAAGAGACCCAGTACTTC. Translating it yields CASSSFDSQETQYF.

The chain couples TRBV6-1 to TRBJ2-2, with 7 bases aligning to TRBD1. This CDR3 spans 15 amino acids. Unmatched junction bases numbered 3, after V lost 3 bases and J lost 2 bases. The germline V gene encodes CDR1 MNHNS and CDR2 SASEGT. The CDR3 region has the DNA TGTGCCAGCAGTGAGACAGGGACCAACACCGGGGAGCTGTTTTTT. Its translation: CASSETGTNTGELFF.